The source of this T cell receptor (beta chain) is a study of T cell responses to AZD1222 COVID-19 vaccine (TCRdb year 2021). As for the study more broadly: AZD1222 recipients whose second dose came at about 4 weeks and those whose second dose came at about 12 weeks were combined into one group, since spike-specific TCR depth and breadth did not differ between the two schedules. Enrollment into the trials was organized by age into subgroups of 18-55, 56-69 and 70-plus years, and those subgroups contained roughly 150, 30 and 60 TCR-sequenced participants, respectively. TCR sequencing was performed for 230 to 250 trial participants, of whom some 200 were given two doses of AZD1222 and 26 were given two doses of MenACWY control vaccine. The research as a whole found: Conclusions about previously exposed vaccinees are limited because only a handful of AZD1222 recipients were SARS-CoV-2 seropositive at baseline. Because no day 14 peak-response samples were available, repertoires were characterized only after the peak T cell response. Most participants were white British and females outnumbered males, and the authors suggested that clonal diversity may have been underestimated. Epitopes outside the regions mutated in the B.1.351 and B.1.1.7 variants were reportedly recognized by nearly half of the unique spike-specific TCRs. Vaccine-associated CD4 TCRs spanned the whole spike protein, with dominant responses in regions 160-218 and 743-854. In the small 56-69-year group, the increase in depth fell short of significance, most likely because of low power. Spike-specific TCR breadth and depth rose significantly after two AZD1222 doses compared with day 0 and with MenACWY recipients.

The CDR3 regions of human TCRbeta chains were subjected to immunosequencing. In the paper's pipeline: Repertoire TCRs were checked for matches against a reference library of SARS-CoV-2-specific TCRs that had been generated using the MIRA antigen-specificity platform. Breadth was defined as the fraction of unique TCRs that were SARS-CoV-2-associated. Depth was defined as the fraction of total T cells that were SARS-CoV-2-associated. Each spike-specific TCR was assigned to its reactive spike region and to a CD4 or CD8 class using the MIRA data. Log10-transformed breadth and depth values were compared by one-way ANOVA with Sidak's multiple comparisons tests. TCRdb stores this immuneACCESS table with in-frame sequences only. Part of the clones is absent; in the studies checked, under half of the shortfall reflects unresolved V genes, and no reason is known for the rest. The DNA gave D and trimming, while V, J and clone size come from that table. For this sample the table gives some 140,000 clones, of which 84% were detected only once. The ten largest clones capture roughly 4.3% of the sample.

Details on this clone: No antigen is known for it. No much larger clonotype is one base removed from it; base qualities were not supplied.

CDR1 is given as MNHEY and CDR2 as SMNVEV, both from the germline V gene (reference sequence). Spanning cysteine to phenylalanine, the CDR3 consists of 18 amino acids. The only DNA kept is the CDR3, 54 bases in frame from the first base. V gives up 3 bases and J gives up 0 bases, and the segment between their germline ends measures 15 bases. The label giving this sample's time point can be read as: baseline before first vaccination. Samples from vaccinated people were obtained from the UK trials COV001 and COV002, which included a single-blind randomized controlled phase 2/3 trial of AZD1222 (ChAdOx1 nCoV-19) in healthy adults. Trial participant PBMC samples were collected at day 0 and day 28 after the second dose for TCRbeta chain sequencing.

This chain joins TRBV27 to TRBJ2-6, with no reliable assignment of the D segment. The material sequenced was peripheral blood, taken on day 0 of AZD1222 vaccination. This clonotype originated in an adult in good health. The CDR3 corresponds to CASSLGGVLNSGANVLTF. The sequenced DNA is TGTGCCAGCAGTTTGGGTGGGGTCCTAAACTCTGGGGCCAACGTCCTGACTTTC.